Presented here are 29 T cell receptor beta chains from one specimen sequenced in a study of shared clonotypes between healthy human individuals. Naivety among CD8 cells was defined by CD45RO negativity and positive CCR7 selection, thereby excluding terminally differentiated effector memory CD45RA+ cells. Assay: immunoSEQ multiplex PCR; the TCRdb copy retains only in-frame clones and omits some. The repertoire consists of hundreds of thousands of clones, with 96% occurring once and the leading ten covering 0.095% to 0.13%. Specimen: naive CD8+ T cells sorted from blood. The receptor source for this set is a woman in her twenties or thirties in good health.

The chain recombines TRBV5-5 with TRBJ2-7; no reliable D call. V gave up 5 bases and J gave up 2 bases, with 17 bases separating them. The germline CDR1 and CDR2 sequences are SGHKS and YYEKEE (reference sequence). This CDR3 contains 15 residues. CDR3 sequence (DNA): TGTGCCAGCAGTTTTCGTATGGCGCCTACCTACGAGCAGTACTTC. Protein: CASSFRMAPTYEQYF. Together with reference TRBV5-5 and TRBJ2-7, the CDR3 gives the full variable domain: DAGVTQSPTHLIKTRGQQVTLRCSPISGHKSVSWYQQVLGQGPQFIFQYYEKEERGRGNFPDRFSARQFPNYSSELNVNALLLGDSALYLCASSFRMAPTYEQYFGPGTRLTVT.

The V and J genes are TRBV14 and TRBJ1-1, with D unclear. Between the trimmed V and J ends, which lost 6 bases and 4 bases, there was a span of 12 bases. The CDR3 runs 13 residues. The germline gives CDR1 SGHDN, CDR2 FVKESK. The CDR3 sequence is CASSRSLSTEAFF. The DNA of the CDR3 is TGTGCCAGCAGTAGGTCCCTCTCCACTGAAGCTTTCTTT.

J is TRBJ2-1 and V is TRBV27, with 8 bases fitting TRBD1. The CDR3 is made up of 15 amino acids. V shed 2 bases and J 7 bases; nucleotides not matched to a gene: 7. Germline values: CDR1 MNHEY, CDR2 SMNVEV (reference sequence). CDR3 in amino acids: CASSLRQGALNEQFF. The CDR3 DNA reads TGTGCCAGCAGTTTACGGCAGGGGGCCTTGAATGAGCAGTTCTTC.

CDR3 amino acids: CASSPQGMNTEAFF. The CDR3 nucleotides read TGCGCCAGCAGCCCACAGGGGATGAACACTGAAGCTTTCTTT. The chain is built from TRBV5-1 and TRBJ1-1; 7 bases fit TRBD1. The V gene's germline CDR1 is SGHRS and CDR2 YFSETQ. With V trimmed by 4 bases and J by 0 bases, 3 bases remained unmatched. The CDR3 sequence is 14 residues long.

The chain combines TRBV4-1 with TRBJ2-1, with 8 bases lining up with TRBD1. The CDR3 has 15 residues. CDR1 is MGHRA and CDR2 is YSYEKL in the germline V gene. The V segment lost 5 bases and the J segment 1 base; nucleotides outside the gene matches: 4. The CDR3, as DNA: TGCGCCAGCAGCTCGGACAGGGAGTCCTACAATGAGCAGTTCTTC. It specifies CASSSDRESYNEQFF.

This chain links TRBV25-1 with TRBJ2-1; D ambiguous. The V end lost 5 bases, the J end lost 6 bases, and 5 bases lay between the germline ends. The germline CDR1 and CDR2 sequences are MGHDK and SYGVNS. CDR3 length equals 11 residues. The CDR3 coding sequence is TGTGCCAGCAGTATGATCAATGAGCAGTTCTTC. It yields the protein CASSMINEQFF.

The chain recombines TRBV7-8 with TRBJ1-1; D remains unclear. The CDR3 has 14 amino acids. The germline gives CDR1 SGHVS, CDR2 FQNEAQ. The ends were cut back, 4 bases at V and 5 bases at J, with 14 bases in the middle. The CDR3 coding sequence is TGTGCCAGCAGCTCAGGCCACGACGGGACTGAAGCTTTCTTT. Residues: CASSSGHDGTEAFF.

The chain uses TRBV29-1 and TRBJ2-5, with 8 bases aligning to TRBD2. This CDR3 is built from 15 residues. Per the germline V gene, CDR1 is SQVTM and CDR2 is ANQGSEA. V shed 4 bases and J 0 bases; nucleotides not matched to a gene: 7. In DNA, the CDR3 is TGCAGCGTTGTGGGCGGGAGGTTGTACCAAGAGACCCAGTACTTC. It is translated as CSVVGGRLYQETQYF.

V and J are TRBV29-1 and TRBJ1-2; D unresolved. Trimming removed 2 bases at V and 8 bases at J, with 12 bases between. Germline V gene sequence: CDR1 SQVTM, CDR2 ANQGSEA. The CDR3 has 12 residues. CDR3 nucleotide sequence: TGCAGCGTTGAATCCAATTTGCCAGGCTACACCTTC. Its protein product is CSVESNLPGYTF.

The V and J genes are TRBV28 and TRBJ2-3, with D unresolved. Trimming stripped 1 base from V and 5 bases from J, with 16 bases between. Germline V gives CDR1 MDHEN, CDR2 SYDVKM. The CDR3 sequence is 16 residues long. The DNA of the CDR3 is TGTGCCAGCAGTTTATCCCACTTAGAAGTTCGAGATACGCAGTATTTT. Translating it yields CASSLSHLEVRDTQYF.

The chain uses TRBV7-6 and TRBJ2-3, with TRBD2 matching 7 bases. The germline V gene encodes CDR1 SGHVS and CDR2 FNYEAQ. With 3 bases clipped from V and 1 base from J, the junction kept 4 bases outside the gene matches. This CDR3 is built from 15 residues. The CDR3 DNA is TGTGCCAGCAGCTTCTCGGGAGGTGGCACAGATACGCAGTATTTT. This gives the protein CASSFSGGGTDTQYF.

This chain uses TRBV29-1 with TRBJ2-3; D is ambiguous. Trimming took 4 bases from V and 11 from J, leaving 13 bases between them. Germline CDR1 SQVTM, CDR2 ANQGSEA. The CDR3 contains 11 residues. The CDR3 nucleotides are TGCAGCGTTGGAAAGGATAGTAGGCAGTATTTT. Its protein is CSVGKDSRQYF.

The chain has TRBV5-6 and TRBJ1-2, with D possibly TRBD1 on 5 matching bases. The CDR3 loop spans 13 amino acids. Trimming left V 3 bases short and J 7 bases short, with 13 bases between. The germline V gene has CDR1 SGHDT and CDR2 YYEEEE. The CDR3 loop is CASSSDTSRGYTF. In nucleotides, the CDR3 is TGTGCCAGCAGCTCGGACACTTCTCGTGGCTACACCTTC.

CDR3 sequence (DNA): TGTGCCAGCAGCTTAGCGGGAGGGAGCAATGAGCAGTTCTTC. It codes for CASSLAGGSNEQFF. V gene TRBV11-2 combines with J gene TRBJ2-1, with 8 positions matching TRBD2. There are 14 residues in the CDR3. V gave up 1 base and J gave up 6 bases; unmatched junction bases: 2. Germline lookup yields CDR1 SGHAT and CDR2 FQNNGV.

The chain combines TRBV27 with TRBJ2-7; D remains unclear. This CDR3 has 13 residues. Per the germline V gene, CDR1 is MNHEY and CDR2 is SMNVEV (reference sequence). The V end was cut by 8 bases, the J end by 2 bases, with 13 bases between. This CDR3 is CASGKNSPYEQYF. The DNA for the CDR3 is TGTGCCAGCGGTAAAAACAGCCCCTACGAGCAGTACTTC.

CDR3 coding DNA: TGCGCCAGCAGCTTCAAAGGGACTAGCGGGAGTATTTCCGGGGAGCTGTTTTTT. It translates to CASSFKGTSGSISGELFF. The chain links TRBV5-1 to TRBJ2-2; TRBD2 matches 14 bases. Germline V CDR1 and CDR2: SGHRS, YFSETQ. The CDR3 contains 18 residues. J was trimmed by 6 bases and V by 2 bases; bases with no gene match: 9.

As DNA, the CDR3 is TGTGCCAGCAGCTTAGGCTTGCTGGGGGCCCGTGAGACCCAGTACTTC. Translating it yields CASSLGLLGARETQYF. V is TRBV11-2 and J is TRBJ2-5; D is perhaps TRBD1 (6 bases). The CDR3 is made up of 16 amino acids. Germline V lookup: CDR1 SGHAT, CDR2 FQNNGV. V lost 1 base and J lost 5, with 17 bases in between.

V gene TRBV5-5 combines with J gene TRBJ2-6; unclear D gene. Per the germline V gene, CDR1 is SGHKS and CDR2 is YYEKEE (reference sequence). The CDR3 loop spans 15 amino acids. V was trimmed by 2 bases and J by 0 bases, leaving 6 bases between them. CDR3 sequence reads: CASSLSFSGANVLTF. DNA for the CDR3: TGTGCCAGCAGCTTAAGTTTCTCTGGGGCCAACGTCCTGACTTTC.

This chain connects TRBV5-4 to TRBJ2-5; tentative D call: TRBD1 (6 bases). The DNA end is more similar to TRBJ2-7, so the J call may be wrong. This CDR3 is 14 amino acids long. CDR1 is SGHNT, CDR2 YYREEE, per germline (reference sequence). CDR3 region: CASSFRGSGDEQYF. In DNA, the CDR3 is TGTGCCAGCAGCTTTAGGGGGAGTGGAGACGAGCAGTACTTC.

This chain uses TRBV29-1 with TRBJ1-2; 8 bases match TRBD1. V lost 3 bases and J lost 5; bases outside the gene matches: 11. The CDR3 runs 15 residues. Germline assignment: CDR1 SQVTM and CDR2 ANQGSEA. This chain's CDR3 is CSVDLPPGQGYGYTF. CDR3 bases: TGCAGCGTTGATCTACCCCCCGGACAGGGTTATGGCTACACCTTC.

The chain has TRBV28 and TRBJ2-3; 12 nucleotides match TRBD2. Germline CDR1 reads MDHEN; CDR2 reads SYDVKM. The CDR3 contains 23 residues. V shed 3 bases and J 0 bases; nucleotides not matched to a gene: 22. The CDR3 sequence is CASSFVLAGGPTLYAASTDTQYF. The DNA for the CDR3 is TGTGCCAGCAGTTTTGTGCTAGCGGGAGGGCCCACTCTATATGCCGCTAGCACAGATACGCAGTATTTT.

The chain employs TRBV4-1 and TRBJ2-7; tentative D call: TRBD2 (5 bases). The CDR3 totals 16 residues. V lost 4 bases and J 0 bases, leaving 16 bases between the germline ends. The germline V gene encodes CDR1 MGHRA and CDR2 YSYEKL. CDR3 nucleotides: TGCGCCAGCAGCCTTGGTATGGCGGGTTACTCCTACGAGCAGTACTTC. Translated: CASSLGMAGYSYEQYF.

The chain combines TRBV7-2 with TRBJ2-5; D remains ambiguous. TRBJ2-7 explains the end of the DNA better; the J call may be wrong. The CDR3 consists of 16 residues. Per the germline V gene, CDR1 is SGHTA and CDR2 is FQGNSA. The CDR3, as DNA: TGTGCCAGCACTAAAAAGCACCCCAACAGCCCCTACGAGCAGTACTTC. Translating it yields CASTKKHPNSPYEQYF.

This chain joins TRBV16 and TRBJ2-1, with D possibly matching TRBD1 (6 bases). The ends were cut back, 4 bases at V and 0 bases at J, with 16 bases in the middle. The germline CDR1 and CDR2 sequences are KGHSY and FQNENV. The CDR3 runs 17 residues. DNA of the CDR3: TGTGCCAGCAGCCTTAATAGGGGGACCAACTCCTACAATGAGCAGTTCTTC. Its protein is CASSLNRGTNSYNEQFF.

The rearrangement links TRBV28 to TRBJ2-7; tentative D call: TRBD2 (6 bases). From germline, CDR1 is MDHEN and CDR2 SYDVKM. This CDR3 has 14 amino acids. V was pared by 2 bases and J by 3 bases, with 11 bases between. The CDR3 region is CASSLPGTDYEQYF. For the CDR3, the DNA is TGTGCCAGCAGTTTACCCGGGACTGACTACGAGCAGTACTTC.

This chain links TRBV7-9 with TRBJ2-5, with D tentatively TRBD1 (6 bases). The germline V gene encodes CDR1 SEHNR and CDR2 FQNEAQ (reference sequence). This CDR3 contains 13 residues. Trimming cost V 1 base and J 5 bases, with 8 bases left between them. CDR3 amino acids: CASSLVTGETQYF. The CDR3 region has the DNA TGTGCCAGCAGCTTAGTAACAGGGGAGACCCAGTACTTC.

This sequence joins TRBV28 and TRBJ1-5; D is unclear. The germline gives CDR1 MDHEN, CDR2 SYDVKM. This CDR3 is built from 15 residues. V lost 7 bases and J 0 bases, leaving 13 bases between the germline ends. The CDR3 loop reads CASTVTGNSNQPQHF. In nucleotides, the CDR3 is TGTGCCAGCACTGTAACGGGGAATAGCAATCAGCCCCAGCATTTT. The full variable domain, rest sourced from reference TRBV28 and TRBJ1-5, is DVKVTQSSRYLVKRTGEKVFLECVQDMDHENMFWYRQDPGLGLRLIYFSYDVKMKEKGDIPEGYSVSREKKERFSLILESASTNQTSMYLCASTVTGNSNQPQHFGDGTRLSIL.

Here the CDR3 reads CASRIGGEGTQYF. CDR3 DNA sequence: TGTGCCAGCCGGATTGGAGGGGAAGGGACCCAGTACTTC. V is TRBV6-5 and J is TRBJ2-5, with D tentatively TRBD2 (6 bases). CDR1 is MNHEY, CDR2 SVGAGI, per germline. CDR3 length: 13 amino acids. V shed 8 bases and J shed 7 bases, with 17 bases lying between them.

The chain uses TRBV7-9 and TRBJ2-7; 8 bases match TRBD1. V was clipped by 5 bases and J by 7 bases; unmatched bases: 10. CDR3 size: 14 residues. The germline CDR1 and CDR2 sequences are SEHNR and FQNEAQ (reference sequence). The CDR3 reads CASSVYGTGEEQYF. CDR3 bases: TGTGCCAGCAGCGTATATGGGACAGGTGAAGAGCAGTACTTC.